This passage covers 10 T cell receptor beta chains from one sample sequenced in a study of blood T cell repertoires in COVID-19. Repertoires were generated with immunoSEQ multiplex PCR, while TCRdb's copy carries only in-frame clones and drops some. The sample consists of about 220,000 clones, around 80% of them appearing once. Material for sequencing was peripheral blood. These receptors were obtained from a woman in her 70s with acute or convalescent COVID-19.

The rearrangement uses TRBV14 and TRBJ2-5, with 7 bases identical to TRBD2. J was trimmed by 0 bases and V by 4 bases; bases with no gene match: 8. The CDR3 length is 16 residues. CDR1 is SGHDN, CDR2 FVKESK, per germline. CDR3 bases: TGTGCCAGCAGCCTCCGGCGGGGGACGTACCAAGAGACCCAGTACTTC. This sequence encodes CASSLRRGTYQETQYF.

This clone was observed a handful of times. J is TRBJ2-2 and V is TRBV12-3 or TRBV12-4; no definite D call. CDR3 length: 11 amino acids. V was cut by 6 bases and J by 4 bases, with 3 bases left in between. CDR3 loop: CASRATGELFF. CDR3 in DNA: TGTGCCAGCAGAGCCACCGGGGAGCTGTTTTTT.

The genes are TRBV29-1 and TRBJ1-4; TRBD1 aligns across 10 bases. In germline, CDR1 is SQVTM, CDR2 ANQGSEA. There are 14 residues in the CDR3. J lost 6 bases, V lost 4 bases, and 5 bases had no gene match. The CDR3 DNA reads as TGCAGCGTTGTTGGTGGACAGGGGGATGAAAAACTGTTTTTT. Encoded protein: CSVVGGQGDEKLFF. The variable domain in full, completed from reference TRBV29-1 and TRBJ1-4, reads SAVISQKPSRDICQRGTSLTIQCQVDSQVTMMFWYRQQPGQSLTLIATANQGSEATYESGFVIDKFPISRPNLTFSTLTVSNMSPEDSSIYLCSVVGGQGDEKLFFGSGTQLSVL.

The chain is built from TRBV7-2 and TRBJ2-5; 7 bases align to TRBD2. V lost 6 bases and J lost 3; bases outside the gene matches: 10. Germline V CDR1 and CDR2: SGHTA, FQGNSA. The CDR3 spans 15 residues. The DNA of the CDR3 is TGTGCCAGCAGTTCCCCCGGACTAGGGAAAGAGACCCAGTACTTC. As protein: CASSSPGLGKETQYF. The full variable domain, with the rest looked up from reference TRBV7-2 and TRBJ2-5, is GAGVSQSPSNKVTEKGKDVELRCDPISGHTALYWYRQSLGQGLEFLIYFQGNSAPDKSGLPSDRFSAERTGGSVSTLTIQRTQQEDSAVYLCASSSPGLGKETQYFGPGTRLLVL.

This clone was counted a single time. The chain couples TRBV30 to TRBJ1-5, with 7 bases identical to TRBD1. Germline-derived CDR1 and CDR2 are GTSNPN and SVGIG (reference sequence). Unmatched junction bases numbered 6, after V lost 3 bases and J lost 1 base. The CDR3 has 15 amino acids. This CDR3 reads CAWSQGVSSNQPQHF. The CDR3, as DNA: TGTGCCTGGAGCCAGGGGGTGTCGAGCAATCAGCCCCAGCATTTT.

The J gene is TRBJ1-1, the V gene TRBV5-5; D remains ambiguous. Germline assignment: CDR1 SGHKS and CDR2 YYEKEE (reference sequence). V was clipped by 1 base and J by 13 bases, with 17 bases between them. CDR3 length equals 13 residues. The CDR3 reads CASSLLMAGIGFF. In DNA form, the CDR3 reads TGTGCCAGCAGCTTGCTTATGGCGGGGATCGGTTTCTTT.

The chain is built from TRBV5-6 and TRBJ1-3; D ambiguous. V gave up 4 bases and J gave up 0 bases, with 8 bases separating them. The CDR3 has 14 amino acids. Germline V gives CDR1 SGHDT, CDR2 YYEEEE. The CDR3 reads CASSVLDSGNTIYF. The CDR3 DNA is TGTGCCAGCAGCGTATTAGACTCTGGAAACACCATATATTTT.

The V and J genes are TRBV6-1 and TRBJ1-2; TRBD1 agrees at 7 bases. The CDR3 totals 15 residues. Germline values: CDR1 MNHNS, CDR2 SASEGT. V shed 1 base and J 5 bases; nucleotides not matched to a gene: 7. The CDR3 spells CASSEVWDSEYGYTF. The CDR3 coding sequence is TGTGCCAGCAGTGAAGTTTGGGACAGCGAGTATGGCTACACCTTC.

This clone was recorded only once. J is TRBJ2-1 and V is TRBV6-5; TRBD1 matches at 7 bases. Germline CDR1 reads MNHEY; CDR2 reads SVGAGI. The CDR3 covers 12 residues. J lost 8 bases, V lost 6 bases, and 4 bases had no gene match. CDR3: CASRRTGYEQFF. DNA for the CDR3: TGTGCCAGCAGGAGGACAGGATATGAGCAGTTCTTC.

This clone has more than one count but fewer than ten. The V gene is TRBV5-1, the J gene TRBJ2-3; possible D gene TRBD1, 6 bases. V lost 0 bases and J 2 bases, leaving 13 bases between the germline ends. The CDR3 length is 16 residues. CDR1 and CDR2 from the germline V gene are SGHRS and YFSETQ. The chain's CDR3 is CASSLAVQGSTDTQYF. The CDR3 DNA sequence: TGCGCCAGCAGCTTGGCGGTACAGGGTTCCACAGATACGCAGTATTTT.